This is a list of T cell receptor beta chains from one sample in a study of T cell changes during pregnancy in multiple sclerosis. The protocol was immunoSEQ multiplex PCR, while the TCRdb copy is restricted to in-frame clones and leaves out a portion. The top ten hold approximately 3.4% of the sample, which has 60,000 to 75,000 clones, over 85% seen once. The source was CD8+ T cells from peripheral blood mononuclear cells, collected in the second trimester of pregnancy. The source is a female donor with multiple sclerosis, enrolled in a pregnancy study. CDR3s include the opening cysteine and the closing phenylalanine or tryptophan. D genes are given only for firm matches. Rows give clone size only sometimes, using once, few, many, or a class for an expanded clone.

CDR3 protein: CASSPRGSLWLYEQFF; CDR3 DNA: TGTGCCAGCAGCCCACGGGGGAGTCTCTGGCTCTATGAGCAGTTCTTC; D gene: .; clone size: .; J gene: TRBJ2-1; V gene: TRBV7-9
CDR3 protein: CASSLAGPNYGYTF; CDR3 DNA: TGCGCCAGCAGCTTGGCAGGGCCAAACTATGGCTACACCTTC; D gene: .; clone size: once; J gene: TRBJ1-2; V gene: TRBV5-1
CDR3 protein: CASSLGASGLYNEQFF; CDR3 DNA: TGTGCCAGCAGCCTGGGGGCTAGCGGACTATACAATGAGCAGTTCTTC; D gene: .; clone size: .; J gene: TRBJ2-1; V gene: TRBV7-3
CDR3 protein: CASMGREDSYNEQFF; CDR3 DNA: TGTGCCAGCATGGGGCGGGAGGACTCCTACAATGAGCAGTTCTTC; D gene: TRBD2; clone size: .; J gene: TRBJ2-1; V gene: TRBV11-2
CDR3 protein: CASSISDSFYGYTF; CDR3 DNA: TGTGCCAGCAGTATCTCAGACAGTTTCTATGGCTACACCTTC; D gene: .; clone size: .; J gene: TRBJ1-2; V gene: TRBV6-5
CDR3 protein: CASSSLRDRGYF; CDR3 DNA: TGTGCCAGCAGCTCCCTCCGGGACAGGGGTTACTTC; D gene: TRBD1; clone size: .; J gene: TRBJ2-7; V gene: TRBV11-2
CDR3 protein: CASSLGPSGSGVSYEQYF; CDR3 DNA: TGCGCCAGCAGCTTGGGTCCTAGCGGGAGCGGTGTCTCCTACGAGCAGTACTTC; D gene: TRBD2; clone size: .; J gene: TRBJ2-7; V gene: TRBV5-1
CDR3 protein: CASSWGSSGSEQYF; CDR3 DNA: TGTGCCAGTAGTTGGGGTTCTAGCGGGAGCGAGCAGTACTTC; D gene: TRBD2; clone size: once; J gene: TRBJ2-7; V gene: TRBV19
CDR3 protein: CASSRKGGGTNNEQFF; CDR3 DNA: TGCGCCAGCAGCCGCAAGGGTGGCGGGACTAACAATGAGCAGTTCTTC; D gene: TRBD2; clone size: .; J gene: TRBJ2-1; V gene: TRBV4-3
CDR3 protein: CASTRSSGSTYEQYF; CDR3 DNA: TGTGCCAGCACTCGATCTAGCGGGAGCACTTACGAGCAGTACTTC; D gene: TRBD2; clone size: few; J gene: TRBJ2-7; V gene: TRBV6-1
CDR3 protein: CASSVTSGTTDTQYF; CDR3 DNA: TGTGCCAGCAGTGTAACTAGCGGAACCACAGATACGCAGTATTTT; D gene: TRBD2; clone size: once; J gene: TRBJ2-3; V gene: TRBV6-4
CDR3 protein: CASPNGNTIYF; CDR3 DNA: TGTGCCAGCCCCAATGGCAACACCATATATTTT; D gene: .; clone size: .; J gene: TRBJ1-3; V gene: TRBV18
CDR3 protein: CASSSRRRRGYTEAFF; CDR3 DNA: TGTGCCAGCAGTTCCCGTCGGCGGAGGGGCTACACTGAAGCTTTCTTT; D gene: .; clone size: .; J gene: TRBJ1-1; V gene: TRBV28
CDR3 protein: CASSLAAEQFF; CDR3 DNA: TGTGCCAGCAGCTTAGCTGCGGAGCAGTTCTTC; D gene: .; clone size: .; J gene: TRBJ2-1; V gene: TRBV5-4
CDR3 protein: CASRHPGGTEAFF; CDR3 DNA: TGTGCCAGCAGGCATCCGGGTGGAACTGAAGCTTTCTTT; D gene: .; clone size: .; J gene: TRBJ1-1; V gene: TRBV27
CDR3 protein: CAVPGGRFRDEQYF; CDR3 DNA: TGTGCCGTACCCGGTGGACGGTTCAGGGACGAGCAGTACTTC; D gene: .; clone size: .; J gene: TRBJ2-7; V gene: TRBV13
CDR3 protein: CASSPDFNYGYTF; CDR3 DNA: TGTGCCAGCAGCCCCGACTTTAACTATGGCTACACCTTC; D gene: .; clone size: many; J gene: TRBJ1-2; V gene: TRBV5-5
CDR3 protein: CAGRGGTQETQYF; CDR3 DNA: TGTGCCGGGAGGGGCGGCACCCAAGAGACCCAGTACTTC; D gene: TRBD2; clone size: .; J gene: TRBJ2-5; V gene: TRBV6-1
CDR3 protein: CASSQISGRGEQYF; CDR3 DNA: TGCGCCAGCAGCCAGATTAGCGGGAGGGGGGAGCAGTACTTC; D gene: TRBD2; clone size: .; J gene: TRBJ2-7; V gene: TRBV4-1
CDR3 protein: CATSSASGQYYEQYF; CDR3 DNA: TGTGCCACCAGCAGTGCCTCGGGACAATATTACGAGCAGTACTTC; D gene: .; clone size: .; J gene: TRBJ2-7; V gene: TRBV15
CDR3 protein: CASSPGETQYF; CDR3 DNA: TGTGCCAGCAGCCCGGGAGAGACCCAGTACTTC; D gene: .; clone size: .; J gene: TRBJ2-5; V gene: TRBV7-9
CDR3 protein: CASGGETNTEAFF; CDR3 DNA: TGTGCCAGCGGCGGGGAGACGAACACTGAAGCTTTCTTT; D gene: .; clone size: few; J gene: TRBJ1-1; V gene: TRBV4-2